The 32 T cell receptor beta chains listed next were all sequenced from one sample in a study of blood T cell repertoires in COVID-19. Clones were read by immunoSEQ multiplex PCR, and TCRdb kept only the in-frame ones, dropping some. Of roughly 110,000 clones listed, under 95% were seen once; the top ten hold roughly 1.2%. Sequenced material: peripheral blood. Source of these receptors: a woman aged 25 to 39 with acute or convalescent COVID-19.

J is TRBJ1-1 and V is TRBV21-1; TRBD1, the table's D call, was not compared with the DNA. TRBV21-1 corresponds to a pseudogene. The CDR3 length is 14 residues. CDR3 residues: CASSYRGHSTEAFF. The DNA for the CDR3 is TGTGCCAGCAGTTACAGGGGGCACAGCACTGAAGCTTTCTTT.

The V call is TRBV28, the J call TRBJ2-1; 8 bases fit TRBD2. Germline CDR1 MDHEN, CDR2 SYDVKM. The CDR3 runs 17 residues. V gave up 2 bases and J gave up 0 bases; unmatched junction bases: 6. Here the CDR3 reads CASSLENRGGSYNEQFF. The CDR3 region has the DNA TGTGCCAGCAGTTTAGAAAACCGGGGGGGCTCCTACAATGAGCAGTTCTTC. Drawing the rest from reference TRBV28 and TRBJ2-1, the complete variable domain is DVKVTQSSRYLVKRTGEKVFLECVQDMDHENMFWYRQDPGLGLRLIYFSYDVKMKEKGDIPEGYSVSREKKERFSLILESASTNQTSMYLCASSLENRGGSYNEQFFGPGTRLTVL.

The CDR3 spells CASSLGYGSYEQYF. CDR3 bases: TGTGCCAGCAGCTTAGGTTACGGTTCCTACGAGCAGTACTTC. V and J are TRBV7-2 and TRBJ2-7; unclear D gene. The germline CDR1 and CDR2 sequences are SGHTA and FQGNSA. The ends were cut back, 1 base at V and 1 base at J, with 8 bases in the middle. This CDR3 has 14 amino acids.

CDR3 loop: CASNEIRNTEAFF. Here the CDR3 DNA reads TGTGCCAGCAATGAAATCAGGAACACTGAAGCTTTCTTT. This chain uses TRBV28 with TRBJ1-1; D not resolved. This CDR3 has 13 amino acids. V was trimmed by 7 bases and J by 1 base, leaving 10 bases between them. Germline V CDR1 and CDR2: MDHEN, SYDVKM.

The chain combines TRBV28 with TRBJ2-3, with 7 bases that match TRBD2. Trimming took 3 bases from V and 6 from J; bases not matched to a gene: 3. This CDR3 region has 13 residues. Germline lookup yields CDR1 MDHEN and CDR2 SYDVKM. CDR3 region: CASSFGGGDTQYF. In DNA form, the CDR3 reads TGTGCCAGCAGTTTCGGGGGAGGGGATACGCAGTATTTT.

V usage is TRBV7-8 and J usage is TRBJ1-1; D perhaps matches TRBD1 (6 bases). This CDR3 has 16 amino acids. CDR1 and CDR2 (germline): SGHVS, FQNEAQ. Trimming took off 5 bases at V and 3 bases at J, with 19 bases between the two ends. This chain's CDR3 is CASSPPGTNVHTEAFF. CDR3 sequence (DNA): TGTGCCAGCAGCCCCCCGGGGACAAACGTTCACACTGAAGCTTTCTTT.

The CDR3 sequence is CASSLRGTHYEQYF. CDR3 sequence (DNA): TGTGCCAGCAGTTTAAGGGGGACACATTACGAGCAGTACTTC. V is TRBV27 and J is TRBJ2-7; a weak D match, TRBD1 (6 bases). The CDR3 covers 14 residues. The V gene's germline CDR1 is MNHEY and CDR2 SMNVEV (reference sequence). Trimming cost V 2 bases and J 4 bases, with 12 bases left between them.

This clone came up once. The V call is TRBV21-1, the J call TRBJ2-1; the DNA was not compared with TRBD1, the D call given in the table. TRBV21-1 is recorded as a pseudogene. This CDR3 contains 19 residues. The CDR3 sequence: CASSRGKGGVEGSYNEQFF. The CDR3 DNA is TGTGCCAGCAGCAGAGGCAAAGGGGGCGTCGAGGGCTCCTACAATGAGCAGTTCTTC.

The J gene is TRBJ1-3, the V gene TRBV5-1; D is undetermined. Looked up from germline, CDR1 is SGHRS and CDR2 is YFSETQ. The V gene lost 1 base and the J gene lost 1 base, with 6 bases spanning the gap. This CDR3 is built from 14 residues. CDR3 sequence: CASSLSGSGNTIYF. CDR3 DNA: TGCGCCAGCAGCTTGTCAGGATCTGGAAACACCATATATTTT. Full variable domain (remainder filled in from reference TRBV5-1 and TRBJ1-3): KAGVTQTPRYLIKTRGQQVTLSCSPISGHRSVSWYQQTPGQGLQFLFEYFSETQRNKGNFPGRFSGRQFSNSRSEMNVSTLELGDSALYLCASSLSGSGNTIYFGEGSWLTVV.

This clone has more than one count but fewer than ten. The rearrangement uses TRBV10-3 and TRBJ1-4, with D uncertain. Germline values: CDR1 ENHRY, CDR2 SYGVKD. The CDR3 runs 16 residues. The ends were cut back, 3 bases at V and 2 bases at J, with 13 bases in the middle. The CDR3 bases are TGTGCCATCAGTGACTCCGACCCAGGCACTAATGAAAAACTGTTTTTT. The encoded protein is CAISDSDPGTNEKLFF.

Here the CDR3 reads CASSSRRGLNYEQYF. DNA for the CDR3: TGTGCCAGCAGCTCCCGAAGGGGGCTAAACTACGAGCAGTACTTC. The chain is built from TRBV5-6 and TRBJ2-7, with 7 bases matching TRBD1. CDR1 and CDR2 from the germline V gene are SGHDT and YYEEEE. After removal of 3 bases from V and 3 bases from J, the junction contained 9 bases not matched to a gene. The CDR3 runs 15 residues.

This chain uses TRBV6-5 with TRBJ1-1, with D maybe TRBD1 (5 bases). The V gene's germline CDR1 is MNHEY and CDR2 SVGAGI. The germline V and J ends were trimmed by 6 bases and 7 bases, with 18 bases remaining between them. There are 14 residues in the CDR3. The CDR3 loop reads CASSQTAVRGEAFF. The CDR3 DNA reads TGTGCCAGCAGCCAGACAGCCGTTAGGGGTGAAGCTTTCTTT.

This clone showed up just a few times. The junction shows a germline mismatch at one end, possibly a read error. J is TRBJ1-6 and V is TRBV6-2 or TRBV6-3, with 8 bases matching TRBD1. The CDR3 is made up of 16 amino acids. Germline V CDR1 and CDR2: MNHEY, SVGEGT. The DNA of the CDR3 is TGTGCCAGCAGGTACTTTCCCGGGACAGGCAATTCACCCCTCCACTTT. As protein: CASRYFPGTGNSPLHF.

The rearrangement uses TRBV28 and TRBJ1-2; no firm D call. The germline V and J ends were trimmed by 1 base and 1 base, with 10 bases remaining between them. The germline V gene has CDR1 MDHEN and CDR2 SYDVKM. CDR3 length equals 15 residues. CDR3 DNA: TGTGCCAGCAGTTTATTTTCCAGTTTTAACTATGGCTACACCTTC. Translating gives CASSLFSSFNYGYTF.

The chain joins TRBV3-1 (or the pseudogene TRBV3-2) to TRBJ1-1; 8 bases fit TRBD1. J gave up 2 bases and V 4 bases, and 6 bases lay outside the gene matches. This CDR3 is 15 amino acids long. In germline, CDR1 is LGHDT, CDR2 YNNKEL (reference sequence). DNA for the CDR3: TGTGCCAGCAGCCGCTGGACAGGGCCCAACACTGAAGCTTTCTTT. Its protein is CASSRWTGPNTEAFF.

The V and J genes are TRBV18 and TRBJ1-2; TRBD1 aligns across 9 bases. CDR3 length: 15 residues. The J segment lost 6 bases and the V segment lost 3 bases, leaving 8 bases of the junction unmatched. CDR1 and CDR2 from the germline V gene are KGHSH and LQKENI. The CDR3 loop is CASSPQGQGNNGYTF. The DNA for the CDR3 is TGTGCCAGCTCACCCCAAGGACAGGGGAATAATGGCTACACCTTC.

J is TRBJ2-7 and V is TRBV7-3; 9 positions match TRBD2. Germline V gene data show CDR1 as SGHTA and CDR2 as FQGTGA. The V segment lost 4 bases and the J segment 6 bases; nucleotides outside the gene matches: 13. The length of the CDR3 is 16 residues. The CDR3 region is CASSSFSSGKGGEQYF. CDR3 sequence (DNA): TGTGCCAGCAGCTCCTTTTCTAGCGGGAAAGGTGGCGAGCAGTACTTC.

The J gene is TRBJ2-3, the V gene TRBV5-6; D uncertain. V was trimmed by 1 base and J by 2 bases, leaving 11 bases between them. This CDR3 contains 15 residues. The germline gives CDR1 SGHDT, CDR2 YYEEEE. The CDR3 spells CASSLHRRVTDTQYF. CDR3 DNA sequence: TGTGCCAGCAGCTTGCACCGTCGAGTCACAGATACGCAGTATTTT.

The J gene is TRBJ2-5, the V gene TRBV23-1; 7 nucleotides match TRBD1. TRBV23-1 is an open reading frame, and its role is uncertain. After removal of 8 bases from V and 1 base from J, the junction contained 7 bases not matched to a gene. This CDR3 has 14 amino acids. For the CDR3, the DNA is TGCGCCAGCGGGGCCGGGACAGCCCAAGAGACCCAGTACTTC. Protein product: CASGAGTAQETQYF.

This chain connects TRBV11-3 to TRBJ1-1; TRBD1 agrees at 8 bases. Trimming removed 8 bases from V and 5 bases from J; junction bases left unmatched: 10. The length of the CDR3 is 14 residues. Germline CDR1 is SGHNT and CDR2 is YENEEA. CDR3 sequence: CASQTQGAKTEAFF. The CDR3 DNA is TGTGCCAGCCAGACCCAGGGGGCAAAGACTGAAGCTTTCTTT.

The CDR3 DNA reads TGTGCCAGCAGGGGGACAGGGACCTCTGAAGCTTTCTTT. The encoded protein is CASRGTGTSEAFF. V gene TRBV27 combines with J gene TRBJ1-1, with 9 nucleotides matching TRBD1. The germline gives CDR1 MNHEY, CDR2 SMNVEV (reference sequence). This CDR3 is 13 amino acids long. The trim removed 6 bases at V and 6 bases at J, leaving 5 bases unmatched.

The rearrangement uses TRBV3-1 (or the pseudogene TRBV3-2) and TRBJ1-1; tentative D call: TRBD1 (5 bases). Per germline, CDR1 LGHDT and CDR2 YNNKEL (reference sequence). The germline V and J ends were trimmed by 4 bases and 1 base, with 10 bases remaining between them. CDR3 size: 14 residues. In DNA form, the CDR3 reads TGTGCCAGCAGCCCAGGACACCAGAACACTGAAGCTTTCTTT. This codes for CASSPGHQNTEAFF.

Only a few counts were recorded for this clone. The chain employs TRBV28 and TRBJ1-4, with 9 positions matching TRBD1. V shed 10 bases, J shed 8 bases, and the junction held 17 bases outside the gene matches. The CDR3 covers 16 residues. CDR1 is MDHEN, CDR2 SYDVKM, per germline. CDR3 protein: CATRQQGARVGEKLFF. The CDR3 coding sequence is TGTGCCACCCGCCAACAGGGGGCGCGGGTAGGGGAAAAACTGTTTTTT.

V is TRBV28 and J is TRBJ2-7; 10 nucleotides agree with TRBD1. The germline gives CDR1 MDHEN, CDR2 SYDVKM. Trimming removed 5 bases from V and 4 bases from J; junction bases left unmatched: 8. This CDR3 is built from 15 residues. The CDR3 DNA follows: TGTGCCAGCAGTCCTCCGGGACAGGGGTCATACGAGCAGTACTTC. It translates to CASSPPGQGSYEQYF.

The CDR3 DNA reads TGTGCCAGCAGCACCCGGCTCTCCGGGACTAGCGGCCCGGATACGCAGTATTTT. It yields the protein CASSTRLSGTSGPDTQYF. The gene calls are TRBV5-5 and TRBJ2-3; 11 nucleotides match TRBD2. The CDR3 runs 18 residues. From germline, CDR1 is SGHKS and CDR2 YYEKEE (reference sequence). V shed 4 bases, J shed 6 bases, and the junction held 16 bases outside the gene matches.

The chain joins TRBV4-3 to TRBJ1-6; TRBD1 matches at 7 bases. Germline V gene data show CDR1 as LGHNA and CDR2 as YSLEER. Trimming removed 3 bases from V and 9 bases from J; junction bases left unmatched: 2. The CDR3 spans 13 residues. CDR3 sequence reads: CASSQNRGSPLHF. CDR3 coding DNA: TGCGCCAGCAGCCAGAACAGGGGTTCACCCCTCCACTTT.

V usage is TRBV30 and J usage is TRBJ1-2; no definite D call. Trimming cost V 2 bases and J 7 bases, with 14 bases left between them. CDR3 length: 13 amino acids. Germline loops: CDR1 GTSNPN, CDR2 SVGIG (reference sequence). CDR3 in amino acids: CAWSPPLRGGYTF. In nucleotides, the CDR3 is TGTGCCTGGAGTCCACCCCTCCGAGGTGGCTACACCTTC.

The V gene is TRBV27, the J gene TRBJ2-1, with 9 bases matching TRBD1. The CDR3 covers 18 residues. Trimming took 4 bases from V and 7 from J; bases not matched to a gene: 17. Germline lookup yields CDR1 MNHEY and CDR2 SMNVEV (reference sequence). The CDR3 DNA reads TGTGCCAGCAGTTCACTCGCAATAACCGGGACAGGGACGAATGAGCAGTTCTTC. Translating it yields CASSSLAITGTGTNEQFF.

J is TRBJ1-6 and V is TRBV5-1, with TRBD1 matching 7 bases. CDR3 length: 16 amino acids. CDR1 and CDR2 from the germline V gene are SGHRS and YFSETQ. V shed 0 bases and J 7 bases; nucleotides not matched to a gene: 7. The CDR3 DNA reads TGCGCCAGCAGCTTGGCCCCCGGGACAGCAAATTCACCCCTCCACTTT. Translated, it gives CASSLAPGTANSPLHF.

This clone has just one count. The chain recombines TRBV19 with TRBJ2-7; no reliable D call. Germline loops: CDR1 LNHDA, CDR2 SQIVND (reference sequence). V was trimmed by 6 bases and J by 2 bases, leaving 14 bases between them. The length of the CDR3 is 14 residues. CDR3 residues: CASRRRGGAYEQYF. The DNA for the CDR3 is TGTGCCAGTAGAAGGCGCGGCGGAGCCTACGAGCAGTACTTC.

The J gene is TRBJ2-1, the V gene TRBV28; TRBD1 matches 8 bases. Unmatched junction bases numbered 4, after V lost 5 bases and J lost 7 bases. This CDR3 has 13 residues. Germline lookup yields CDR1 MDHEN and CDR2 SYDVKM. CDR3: CASSGQGWNEQFF. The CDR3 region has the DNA TGTGCCAGCAGTGGACAGGGTTGGAATGAGCAGTTCTTC.

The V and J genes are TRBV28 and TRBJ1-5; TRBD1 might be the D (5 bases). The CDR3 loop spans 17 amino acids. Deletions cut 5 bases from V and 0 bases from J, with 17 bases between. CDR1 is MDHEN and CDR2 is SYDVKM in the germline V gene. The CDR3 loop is CASSPLDSYYSNQPQHF. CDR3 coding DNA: TGTGCCAGCAGTCCCCTCGACAGCTACTATAGCAATCAGCCCCAGCATTTT.